This TCR beta chain was sequenced during a study of follicular helper T cells after annual influenza vaccination. Time point reported: 2015-2016 season, 7 days after influenza vaccination. Germline V lookup: CDR1 SEHNR, CDR2 FQNEAQ (reference sequence). CDR3 size: 14 residues. Trimming left V 7 bases short and J 0 bases short, with 10 bases between. Assay used: immunoSEQ multiplex PCR; TCRdb lists only in-frame clones, some missing. The table has roughly 4,200 clones, around 80% seen once; the top ten hold 0.87%. Details on this clone: Its antigen is as yet unknown.

Study-wide results and limits: ICOS-CD38- cTfh most often held earlier Day 7 ICOS+CD38+ clones.

Sequencing used CXCR5+ CD38- circulating T follicular helper cells from blood, obtained 7 days after influenza vaccination. Sample subset: circulating Tfh, non-naive CD4+CXCR5+PD-1+ (ICOS+CD38+ or ICOS-CD38-). The chain carries TRBV7-9 and TRBJ1-3, with D unclear. The receptor was isolated from an adult who received the influenza vaccine. The CDR3 here is CASIKPSSGNTIYF. Written as DNA, the CDR3 is TGTGCCAGCATCAAACCCTCCTCTGGAAACACCATATATTTT.